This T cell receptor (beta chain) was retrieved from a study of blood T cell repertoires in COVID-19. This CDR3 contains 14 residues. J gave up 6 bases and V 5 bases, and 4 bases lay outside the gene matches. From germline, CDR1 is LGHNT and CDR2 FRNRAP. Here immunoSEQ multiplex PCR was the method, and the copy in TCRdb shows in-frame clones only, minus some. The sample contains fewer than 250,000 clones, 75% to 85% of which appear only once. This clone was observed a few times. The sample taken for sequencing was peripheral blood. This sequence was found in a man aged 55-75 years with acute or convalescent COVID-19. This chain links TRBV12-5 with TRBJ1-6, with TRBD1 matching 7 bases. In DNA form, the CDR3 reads TGTGCTAGTGGTGGGACAGAGCCTAATTCACCCCTCCACTTT. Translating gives CASGGTEPNSPLHF.